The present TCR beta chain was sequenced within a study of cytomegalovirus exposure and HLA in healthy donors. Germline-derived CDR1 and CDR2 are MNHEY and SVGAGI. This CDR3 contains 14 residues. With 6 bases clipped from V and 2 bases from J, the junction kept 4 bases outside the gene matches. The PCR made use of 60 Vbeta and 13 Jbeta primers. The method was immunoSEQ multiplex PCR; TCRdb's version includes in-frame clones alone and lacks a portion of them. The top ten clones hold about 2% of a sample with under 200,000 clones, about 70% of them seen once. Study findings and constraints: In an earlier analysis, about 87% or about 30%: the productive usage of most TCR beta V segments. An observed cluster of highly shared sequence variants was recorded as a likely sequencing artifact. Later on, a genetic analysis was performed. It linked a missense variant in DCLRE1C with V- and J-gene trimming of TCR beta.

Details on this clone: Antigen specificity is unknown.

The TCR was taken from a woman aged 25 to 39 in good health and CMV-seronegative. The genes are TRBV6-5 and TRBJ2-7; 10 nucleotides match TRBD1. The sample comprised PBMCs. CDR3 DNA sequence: TGTGCCAGCAGAGCCGACAGGGGGCCCTACGAGCAGTACTTC. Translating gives CASRADRGPYEQYF.